This T cell receptor beta chain was identified in a study of blood T cell repertoires in COVID-19. Study summary: T cells, B-cell-depleted T cells, or PBMCs supplied cDNA or gDNA.

CDR3 length: 17 amino acids. Looked up from germline, CDR1 is MNHNS and CDR2 is SASEGT. V trimming: 4 bases; J trimming: 5 bases; junction bases outside the gene matches: 11. The table came from immunoSEQ multiplex PCR; TCRdb's copy has only in-frame clones and leaves some out. The repertoire holds around 430,000 clones, with around nine tenths as singletons. The sequencing input was PBMCs or T cells enriched from blood (not recorded which). This rearrangement joins TRBV6-1 to TRBJ2-3, with 11 bases identical to TRBD2. This receptor was taken from a woman in her fifties or sixties who had recovered from COVID-19. The CDR3 region has the DNA TGTGCCAGCAGTGGTGGAGTAGCGGGGGGGCTAGGAGATACGCAGTATTTT. It yields the protein CASSGGVAGGLGDTQYF.